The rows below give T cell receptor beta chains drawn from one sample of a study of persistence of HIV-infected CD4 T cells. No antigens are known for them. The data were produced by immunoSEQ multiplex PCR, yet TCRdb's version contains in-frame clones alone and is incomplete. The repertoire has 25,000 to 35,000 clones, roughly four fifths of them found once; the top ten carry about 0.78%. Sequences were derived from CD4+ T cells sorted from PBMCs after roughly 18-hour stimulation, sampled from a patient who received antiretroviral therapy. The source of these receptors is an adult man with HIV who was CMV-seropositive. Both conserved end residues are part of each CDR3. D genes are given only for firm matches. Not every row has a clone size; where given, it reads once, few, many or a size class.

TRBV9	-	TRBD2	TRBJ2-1	CASSVTSGGYNEQFF	TGTGCCAGCAGCGTCACTAGCGGGGGATACAATGAGCAGTTCTTC
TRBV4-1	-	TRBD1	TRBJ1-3	CASSHIPIRQGAVNTIYF	TGCGCCAGCAGCCACATACCAATCCGACAGGGAGCGGTGAACACCATATATTTT
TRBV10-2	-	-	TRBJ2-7	CASSESTFRRSSYEQYF	TGCGCCAGCAGTGAGTCAACCTTCCGAAGGAGCTCCTACGAGCAGTACTTC
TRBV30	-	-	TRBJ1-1	CAWSVRRGEAFF	TGTGCCTGGAGTGTACGGAGGGGCGAAGCTTTCTTT
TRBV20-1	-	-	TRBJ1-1	CSASEIRTEAFF	TGCAGTGCTAGTGAAATCCGCACTGAAGCTTTCTTT
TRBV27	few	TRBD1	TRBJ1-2	CASSTRGDRHGYTF	TGTGCCAGCAGCACCCGAGGGGACAGGCATGGCTACACCTTC
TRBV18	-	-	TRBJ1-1	CASSPLGLGNTEAFF	TGTGCCAGCTCACCACTAGGGTTGGGGAACACTGAAGCTTTCTTT
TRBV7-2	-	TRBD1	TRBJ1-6	CASSLGQLNSPLHF	TGTGCCAGCAGCTTGGGACAGTTGAATTCACCCCTCCACTTT
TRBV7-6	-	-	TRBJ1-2	CASSQGVDYTF	TGTGCCAGCAGCCAAGGGGTGGACTACACCTTC
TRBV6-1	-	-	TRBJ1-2	CASSEAGGNYGYTF	TGTGCCAGCAGTGAAGCGGGAGGGAACTATGGCTACACCTTC
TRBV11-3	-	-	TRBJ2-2	CASSLGQDTGELFF	TGTGCCAGCAGCTTAGGGCAGGACACCGGGGAGCTGTTTTTT
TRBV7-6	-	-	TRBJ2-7	CASSLEPYEQYF	TGTGCCAGCAGCTTAGAACCCTACGAGCAGTACTTC
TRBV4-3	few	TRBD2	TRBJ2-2	CASSRTSGGINTGELFF	TGCGCCAGCAGCCGGACTAGCGGGGGGATAAACACCGGGGAGCTGTTTTTT
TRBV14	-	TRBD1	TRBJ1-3	CASSQVPRGRFGNTIYF	TGTGCCAGCAGCCAAGTTCCCAGGGGGCGATTTGGAAACACCATATATTTT
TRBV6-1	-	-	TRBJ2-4	CASSEGAKNIQYF	TGTGCCAGCAGTGAGGGAGCCAAAAACATTCAGTACTTC
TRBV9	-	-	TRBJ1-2	CASSASQFQADYGYTF	TGTGCCAGCAGCGCATCCCAATTTCAGGCGGATTATGGCTACACCTTC
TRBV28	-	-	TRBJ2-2	CASSQVSRELFF	TGTGCCAGCAGCCAGGTGTCCCGGGAGCTGTTTTTT
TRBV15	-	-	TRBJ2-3	CATSSSLGGHLADTQYF	TGTGCCACCAGCAGCAGCCTAGGGGGGCATCTCGCAGATACGCAGTATTTT
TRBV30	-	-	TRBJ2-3	CAWSGGGGRLTDTQYF	TGTGCCTGGAGTGGTGGAGGGGGCCGACTCACAGATACGCAGTATTTT
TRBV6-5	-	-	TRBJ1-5	CASSYRGEENQPQHF	TGTGCCAGCAGTTACCGGGGGGAGGAGAATCAGCCCCAGCATTTT